The clone carrying this TCR beta chain was observed at least ten times. The antigen remains unidentified. This record comes from a study of regulatory T cells in long-lasting Graves disease. About the research overall: Patients newly diagnosed with Graves' had been on antithyroid drugs for under 3 months. Study findings and constraints: Among persistent patients, a larger number of public clonotypes were shared (approximately 3,000) than among newly diagnosed patients (more than 850).

Germline CDR1 reads SGHVS; CDR2 reads FQNEAQ. Unmatched junction bases numbered 6, after V lost 0 bases and J lost 2 bases. The CDR3 extends over 17 amino acids. Time point here: newly diagnosed GD, antithyroid drugs for less than 3 months. Making the TCR library involved RNA that had been extracted from PBMCs. Library construction for TCR beta used iRepertoire HTBI primers and Arm-PCR of CDR3 regions. TCRdb independently ran MiXCR on the multiplex PCR reads; one entry per CDR3 protein. The sample has around 250,000 distinct CDR3 sequences, around 19% seen once. This sample was shared with a second study, whose subject was T cells in Graves' hyperthyroidism and ophthalmopathy.

The sequencing here drew on peripheral blood mononuclear cells (PBMCs), taken at new diagnosis, from a patient treated with antithyroid drugs. The TCR originated in a woman in her twenties or thirties with Graves disease. The V gene is TRBV7-8, the J gene TRBJ2-1; 8 positions match TRBD2. The CDR3 spells CASSLAGLAGTYNEQFF. The CDR3 coding sequence is TGTGCCAGCAGCTTAGCGGGGTTAGCGGGAACCTACAATGAGCAGTTCTTC.